The sequence of this TCR beta chain was determined in a study of cytomegalovirus exposure and HLA in healthy donors. Looking at the study overall: Among several hundred genotyped donors, 65% to 90% fell in the Caucasian-associated ancestry cluster.

Germline-derived CDR1 and CDR2 are MNHNY and SVGAGI (reference sequence). V lost 2 bases, J lost 5 bases, and 12 bases lay in between. There are 14 residues in the CDR3. The PCR used 60 Vbeta and 13 Jbeta primers. The repertoire was sequenced with immunoSEQ multiplex PCR; TCRdb's copy has only in-frame clones and lacks some. The sample consists of 150,000 to 200,000 clones, 65% to 85% of them appearing once. The receptor was isolated from a man aged 60 to 75 in good health and CMV-seronegative. This chain joins TRBV6-6 and TRBJ2-5; D call uncertain. The sample was PBMCs. The CDR3 reads CASSYAATRETQYF. Written as DNA, the CDR3 is TGTGCCAGCAGTTACGCTGCAACGCGGGAGACCCAGTACTTC.